This T cell receptor (beta chain) was identified during a study of cytomegalovirus exposure and HLA in healthy donors. Across the whole study: The 650 to 850 first-cohort repertoires and the approximately 110 validation repertoires shared the same platform, a later analysis reported. Study-level results: As was reported, the classifier diagnosed cytomegalovirus status with high specificity and sensitivity. Many donors shared some public TCRs, even though most TCR sequences were rare.

CDR1 and CDR2 (germline): LNHDA, SQIVND (reference sequence). CDR3 size: 13 residues. Trimming removed 9 bases from V and 1 base from J, with 12 bases in between. Worth noting for this clone: Its antigen is undetermined.

Sequencing used immunoSEQ multiplex PCR; TCRdb keeps in-frame clones, though not all of them. The data contain approximately 140,000 clones, around four fifths of them singletons. The origin of this receptor is a woman aged 25 to 39 in good health and CMV-seronegative. The chain recombines TRBV19 with TRBJ1-1; D gene uncertain. Sequencing was done on a sample of PBMCs. CDR3 in amino acids: CASQRGSNTEAFF. The CDR3, as DNA: TGTGCCAGCCAACGGGGATCGAACACTGAAGCTTTCTTT.